This T cell receptor (beta chain) was identified during a study of spatial heterogeneity in lung cancer. Study-wide background: Compared with alpha-chain sequences, beta-chain sequences were consistently detected in greater numbers.

This clonotype was detected ten times or more. Its specificity is not known. General study results and limits: Ubiquitous expanded tumor TCRs were observed in blood more at resection than follow-up.

J lost 5 bases, V lost 7 bases, and 14 bases had no gene match. CDR3 length equals 14 residues. Germline-derived CDR1 and CDR2 are SQVTM and ANQGSEA. TCRdb called the 5' RACE reads again in MiXCR, with one record for every CDR3 protein. The data contain tens of thousands of distinct CDR3 sequences, about 14% of them singletons. The time point: sample taken at primary tumor resection. Whole RNA, isolated from tumor, nontumor lung or frozen PBMC, was sequenced without prior sorting. The donors comprised about 70 untreated early-stage non-small cell lung cancer patients. V usage is TRBV29-1 and J usage is TRBJ2-7; 7 bases agree with TRBD1. The starting material was PBMCs, obtained at surgery. The TCR sequence derives from a male donor with early-stage non-small cell lung cancer. The CDR3 here is CSAGQGQVSDEQYF. DNA for the CDR3: TGCAGCGCTGGGCAAGGACAGGTGTCGGACGAGCAGTACTTC.